The clone carrying this T cell receptor beta chain was counted ten times or more. Its antigen remains unidentified. Tregs were sorted as CD4+CD25+CD127-/low cells. Overall study results and limits: Tumor Tregs overlapped most with tumor, then blood, naive CD4+ cells. Tumor memory CD4+ T cell TCR gene usage was found to cluster with blood and lymph node memory CD4+ cells and with lymph node naive CD4+ cells.

Trimming shortened V by 3 bases and J by 0 bases, and 10 bases separated the two germline ends. Germline CDR1 SGDLS, CDR2 YYNGEE. This CDR3 spans 15 amino acids. Semi-nested PCR with Nested Universal Primer A followed constant-region reverse priming of full-length variable regions. TCRdb itself ran the 5' RACE reads through MiXCR, one entry per CDR3 protein. This table holds tens of thousands of distinct CDR3 sequences, about 28% found once. The source is a female donor with breast cancer. The chain is built from TRBV9 and TRBJ1-5, with D tentatively TRBD1 (6 bases). The specimen sequenced was tumor-infiltrating Tregs sorted from the breast tumor. This CDR3 reads CASSEGVNSNQPQHF. In DNA, the CDR3 is TGTGCCAGCAGCGAGGGGGTAAATAGCAATCAGCCCCAGCATTTT.